The table lists the clone carrying this T cell receptor beta chain with many counts. The CDR3 runs to 13 residues. The germline V gene encodes CDR1 SGHNT and CDR2 YYREEE (reference sequence). The V and J ends lost 4 bases and 2 bases, in that order; junction bases with no gene match: 2. The entry originates in a study of human T cells and chemical hapten exposure. TCRdb reprocessed the RACE reads via MiXCR and lists one record per CDR3 protein. The profile shows tens of thousands of distinct CDR3 sequences, under 15% of them singletons. Time point in this sample: patch test 3, about 24 weeks after DPC sensitization. Treatment: therapeutic diphenylcyclopropenone sensitization with weekly scalp DPC.

Sample: whole blood, taken in connection with sensitization to the hapten diphenylcyclopropenone (DPC). This sequence joins TRBV5-4 and TRBJ2-5; the match to TRBD2 covers 7 bases. The receptor comes from a man in his thirties or forties with alopecia areata. Some clones in this sample may be carry-over from other donors' samples. In DNA form, the CDR3 reads TGTGCCAGCAGCCTGGGACTACAAGAGACCCAGTACTTC. It translates to CASSLGLQETQYF.